One and the same sample provided the 22 T cell receptor beta chains below, sequenced in a study of cytomegalovirus exposure and HLA in healthy donors (dated by TCRdb to about 2017). The library was obtained by the immunoSEQ multiplex PCR assay. The immuneACCESS repertoire file appears here via TCRdb, limited to in-frame rearrangements. These files lack a portion of the clones; in checked studies, under half of the deficit traces to unresolved V genes, and the cause of the others is not known. This sample lists about 130,000 clones; around nine tenths were detected once. 3% to 3.5% of the sample is in the top ten clones. The sequenced sample consisted of PBMCs. Receptors were obtained from a man in his thirties or forties in good health and CMV-seronegative.

This chain joins TRBV19 and TRBJ2-7, with a possible D match to TRBD2 (6 bases). There are 15 residues in the CDR3. Germline values: CDR1 LNHDA, CDR2 SQIVND (reference sequence). V shed 10 bases and J shed 2 bases, with 21 bases lying between them. CDR3 residues: CATSVVRTGAYEQYF. CDR3 nucleotide sequence: TGTGCCACCTCAGTAGTTCGGACGGGAGCCTACGAGCAGTACTTC.

This clone was seen repeatedly, ten times or more. The genes are TRBV5-1 and TRBJ2-7, with 9 nucleotides matching TRBD1. V was clipped by 3 bases and J by 2 bases; unmatched bases: 6. CDR1 is SGHRS, CDR2 YFSETQ, per germline. This CDR3 comprises 15 residues. The CDR3, as DNA: TGCGCCAGCAGCTGGGGACAGGGAGGGACCTACGAGCAGTACTTC. Translated, it gives CASSWGQGGTYEQYF.

The CDR3 region has the DNA TGTGCCAGCAGCTCCAGGGTCCACAATGAGCAGTTCTTC. Its protein is CASSSRVHNEQFF. The rearrangement uses TRBV7-8 and TRBJ2-1; TRBD1 is a possible D gene (5 bases). Germline CDR1 is SGHVS and CDR2 is FQNEAQ. The V end lost 4 bases, the J end lost 5 bases, and 9 bases lay between the germline ends. The CDR3 is made up of 13 amino acids.

CDR3 in DNA: TGTGCCAGCAGCCATGGGGGGTTGGATGGCTACACCTTC. It encodes CASSHGGLDGYTF. The chain employs TRBV11-2 and TRBJ1-2, with D maybe TRBD1 (5 bases). Trimming pared 5 bases from V and 6 bases from J, leaving 13 bases between. The CDR3 runs 13 residues. The germline CDR1 and CDR2 sequences are SGHAT and FQNNGV. Complete variable domain (other parts from reference TRBV11-2 and TRBJ1-2): EAGVAQSPRYKIIEKRQSVAFWCNPISGHATLYWYQQILGQGPKLLIQFQNNGVVDDSQLPKDRFSAERLKGVDSTLKIQPAKLEDSAVYLCASSHGGLDGYTFGSGTRLTVV.

V and J are TRBV29-1 and TRBJ2-1, with unresolved D. The CDR3 has 11 residues. Per germline, CDR1 SQVTM and CDR2 ANQGSEA. V lost 5 bases and J lost 14, with 16 bases in between. CDR3 amino acids: CSVKTYLAEFF. The CDR3 bases are TGCAGCGTTAAGACTTACCTCGCGGAGTTCTTC.

This clone was detected only once. V usage is TRBV2 and J usage is TRBJ2-5; 7 bases map to TRBD1. V dropped 6 bases and J dropped 5; count of bases not matched to a gene: 12. Germline V gene sequence: CDR1 SNHLY, CDR2 FYNNEI. The CDR3 length is 15 residues. The CDR3 DNA sequence: TGTGCCAGCAGAGAAACAGGGGTAGCAGGGGAGACCCAGTACTTC. Its protein is CASRETGVAGETQYF.

The chain joins TRBV5-6 to TRBJ2-1; D perhaps matches TRBD2 (6 bases). V lost 1 base and J lost 6, with 14 bases in between. CDR3 length equals 15 residues. Per the germline V gene, CDR1 is SGHDT and CDR2 is YYEEEE. CDR3 bases: TGTGCCAGCAGCTTGATCGGGGGACTGCGCAATGAGCAGTTCTTC. It translates to CASSLIGGLRNEQFF.

The rearrangement links TRBV14 to TRBJ1-2, with 7 bases fitting TRBD1. The CDR3 contains 14 residues. Trimming at V came to 1 base and at J to 8 bases, leaving 7 bases not matched to a gene. The germline gives CDR1 SGHDN, CDR2 FVKESK. The CDR3 spells CASSQVNRGEGYTF. The CDR3 coding sequence is TGTGCCAGCAGCCAAGTGAACAGGGGTGAGGGCTACACCTTC.

V gene TRBV5-1 combines with J gene TRBJ2-3, with 11 bases matching TRBD2. V was pared by 0 bases and J by 2 bases, with 5 bases of the junction left unmatched. The length of the CDR3 is 17 residues. Looked up from germline, CDR1 is SGHRS and CDR2 is YFSETQ. CDR3 loop: CASSLALAGGITDTQYF. The CDR3 region has the DNA TGCGCCAGCAGCTTGGCCCTAGCGGGGGGAATCACAGATACGCAGTATTTT. Variable domain in full (rest from reference TRBV5-1 and TRBJ2-3): KAGVTQTPRYLIKTRGQQVTLSCSPISGHRSVSWYQQTPGQGLQFLFEYFSETQRNKGNFPGRFSGRQFSNSRSEMNVSTLELGDSALYLCASSLALAGGITDTQYFGPGTRLTVL.

The J gene is TRBJ2-7, the V gene TRBV11-2, with no clear D. This CDR3 region has 11 residues. The germline gives CDR1 SGHAT, CDR2 FQNNGV. Trimming cost V 3 bases and J 3 bases, with 3 bases left between them. CDR3 sequence (DNA): TGTGCCAGCAGCTTTCACTACGAGCAGTACTTC. It encodes CASSFHYEQYF. The full variable domain, in which reference TRBV11-2 and TRBJ2-7 provide the parts outside the CDR3, is EAGVAQSPRYKIIEKRQSVAFWCNPISGHATLYWYQQILGQGPKLLIQFQNNGVVDDSQLPKDRFSAERLKGVDSTLKIQPAKLEDSAVYLCASSFHYEQYFGPGTRLTVT.

The chain couples TRBV10-2 to TRBJ1-2, with a possible D match to TRBD1 (6 bases). Germline V gene sequence: CDR1 WSHSY, CDR2 SAAADI. The CDR3 runs 15 residues. V was cut by 2 bases and J by 2 bases, with 12 bases left in between. The CDR3 protein is CASSETRTANYGYTF. The CDR3 DNA follows: TGCGCCAGCAGTGAGACTAGGACAGCAAACTATGGCTACACCTTC.

The V call is TRBV27, the J call TRBJ1-2; TRBD1 might be the D (6 bases). V shed 6 bases and J shed 0 bases, with 11 bases lying between them. The CDR3 is 14 amino acids. Germline loops: CDR1 MNHEY, CDR2 SMNVEV (reference sequence). The CDR3 is CASSPQGPNYGYTF. CDR3 nucleotides: TGTGCCAGCAGCCCTCAGGGGCCTAACTATGGCTACACCTTC.

V usage is TRBV6-1 and J usage is TRBJ2-1, with 7 bases that match TRBD1. The CDR3 runs 14 residues. V trimming: 6 bases; J trimming: 5 bases; junction bases outside the gene matches: 7. The germline CDR1 and CDR2 sequences are MNHNS and SASEGT. Written as DNA, the CDR3 is TGTGCCAGCAGAACGACAGGGTCCAACAATGAGCAGTTCTTC. It encodes CASRTTGSNNEQFF.

Written as DNA, the CDR3 is TGTGCCAGCTGGACAGCGAACACTGAAGCTTTCTTT. This sequence encodes CASWTANTEAFF. The rearrangement joins TRBV27 to TRBJ1-1; D is perhaps TRBD1 (6 bases). Germline assignment: CDR1 MNHEY and CDR2 SMNVEV (reference sequence). The V end was cut by 8 bases, the J end by 1 base, with 8 bases between. The CDR3 consists of 12 residues.

The V and J genes are TRBV4-1 and TRBJ1-5; maybe TRBD1 (6 bases). Germline values: CDR1 MGHRA, CDR2 YSYEKL. V dropped 3 bases and J dropped 8 bases, with 17 bases sitting between them. The CDR3 extends over 15 amino acids. The CDR3 bases are TGCGCCAGCAGCCACGGAGGACAGCCGCCAGAGCCCCAGCATTTT. This sequence encodes CASSHGGQPPEPQHF.

The genes are TRBV27 and TRBJ2-3, with D perhaps TRBD2 (6 bases). CDR3 length: 14 residues. Germline loops: CDR1 MNHEY, CDR2 SMNVEV (reference sequence). With 8 bases removed from V and 4 bases from J, the gap between germline ends came to 16 bases. CDR3 residues: CASSAGDKSDTQYF. CDR3 DNA sequence: TGTGCCAGCTCAGCGGGCGATAAATCAGATACGCAGTATTTT.

The chain is built from TRBV6-5 and TRBJ1-2; D might be TRBD1 (5 bases). Germline V gene data show CDR1 as MNHEY and CDR2 as SVGAGI. CDR3 size: 13 residues. Trimming cost V 3 bases and J 4 bases, with 9 bases left between them. The CDR3, as DNA: TGTGCCAGCAGTTATCAGGGCCTCTATGGCTACACCTTC. As protein: CASSYQGLYGYTF.

The chain links TRBV28 to TRBJ2-7, with a tentative D call TRBD2 (5 bases). The V end lost 5 bases, the J end lost 6 bases, and 11 bases lay between the germline ends. The CDR3 contains 12 residues. The germline gives CDR1 MDHEN, CDR2 SYDVKM. The CDR3 region has the DNA TGTGCCAGCAGTACGGGGAGTCGCGAGCAGTACTTC. It codes for CASSTGSREQYF. Complete variable domain (other parts from reference TRBV28 and TRBJ2-7): DVKVTQSSRYLVKRTGEKVFLECVQDMDHENMFWYRQDPGLGLRLIYFSYDVKMKEKGDIPEGYSVSREKKERFSLILESASTNQTSMYLCASSTGSREQYFGPGTRLTVT.

The chain recombines TRBV6-4 with TRBJ2-3, with unresolved D. CDR3 size: 14 residues. CDR1 is MRHNA, CDR2 SNTAGT, per germline. Trimming removed 5 bases at V and 1 base at J, with 10 bases between. The CDR3 DNA reads as TGTGCCAGCAGTAAATTTCAGGGCACAGATACGCAGTATTTT. Translating gives CASSKFQGTDTQYF.

The genes are TRBV5-4 and TRBJ2-5; 9 nucleotides agree with TRBD1. CDR1 SGHNT and CDR2 YYREEE come from the germline V gene (reference sequence). The CDR3 spans 14 residues. V lost 4 bases to trimming and J lost 7 bases; unmatched junction nucleotides: 8. CDR3 loop: CASSRTGDLGTQYF. The CDR3 nucleotides are TGTGCCAGCAGCCGGACAGGGGACCTAGGGACCCAGTACTTC.

The J gene is TRBJ1-3, the V gene TRBV7-2; weak D call: TRBD1 (5 bases). The CDR3 contains 16 residues. Germline CDR1 is SGHTA and CDR2 is FQGNSA. Trimming cost V 1 base and J 0 bases, with 10 bases left between them. CDR3 protein: CASSLVVQDSGNTIYF. Here the CDR3 DNA reads TGTGCCAGCAGCTTAGTGGTACAGGACTCTGGAAACACCATATATTTT.

The genes are TRBV11-2 and TRBJ2-3; D perhaps matches TRBD2 (6 bases). CDR3 size: 15 residues. CDR1 is SGHAT, CDR2 FQNNGV, per germline. The V end was cut by 5 bases, the J end by 1 base, with 13 bases between. This chain's CDR3 is CASSPWASGTDTQYF. CDR3 coding DNA: TGTGCCAGCAGCCCATGGGCTAGCGGCACAGATACGCAGTATTTT.